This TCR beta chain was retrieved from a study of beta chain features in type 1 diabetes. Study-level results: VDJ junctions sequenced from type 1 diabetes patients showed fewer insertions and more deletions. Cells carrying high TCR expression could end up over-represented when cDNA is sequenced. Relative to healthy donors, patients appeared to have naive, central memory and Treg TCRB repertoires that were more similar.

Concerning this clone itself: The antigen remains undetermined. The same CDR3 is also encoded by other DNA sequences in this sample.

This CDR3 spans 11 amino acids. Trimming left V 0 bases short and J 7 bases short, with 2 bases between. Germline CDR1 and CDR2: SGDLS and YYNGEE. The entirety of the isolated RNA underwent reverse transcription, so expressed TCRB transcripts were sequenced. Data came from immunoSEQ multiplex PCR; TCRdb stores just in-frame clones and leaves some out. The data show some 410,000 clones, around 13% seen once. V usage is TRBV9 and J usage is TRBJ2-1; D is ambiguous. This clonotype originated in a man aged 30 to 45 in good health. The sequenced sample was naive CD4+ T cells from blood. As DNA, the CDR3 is TGTGCCAGCAGCGTAGAAAATGAGCAGTTCTTC. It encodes CASSVENEQFF.